A single sample gave rise to the 28 T cell receptor beta chains below, sequenced in a study of T cell responses to AZD1222 COVID-19 vaccine. Assay used: immunoSEQ multiplex PCR; TCRdb lists only in-frame clones, some missing. The sample lists roughly 150,000 clones, 80% to 95% occurring once. This specimen was peripheral blood, taken on day 0 of AZD1222 vaccination. These receptors were obtained from an adult in good health.

The chain links TRBV6-4 to TRBJ1-6, with D perhaps matching TRBD1 (5 bases). The CDR3 runs 14 residues. V shed 7 bases and J shed 8 bases, with 15 bases lying between them. Germline CDR1 MRHNA, CDR2 SNTAGT. CDR3 in DNA: TGTGCCAGCACTTGGGACGGTCCTGATTCACCCCTCCACTTT. Residues: CASTWDGPDSPLHF.

This chain uses TRBV2 with TRBJ1-4; no clear D gene. Germline CDR1 reads SNHLY; CDR2 reads FYNNEI. The CDR3 loop spans 15 amino acids. V lost 2 bases and J lost 5, with 12 bases in between. CDR3 sequence reads: CASSELRAGNEKLFF. The CDR3 DNA reads as TGTGCCAGCAGTGAATTAAGAGCGGGGAATGAAAAACTGTTTTTT. Drawing the rest from reference TRBV2 and TRBJ1-4, the complete variable domain is EPEVTQTPSHQVTQMGQEVILRCVPISNHLYFYWYRQILGQKVEFLVSFYNNEISEKSEIFDDQFSVERPDGSNFTLKIRSTKLEDSAMYFCASSELRAGNEKLFFGSGTQLSVL.

The V and J genes are TRBV3-1 (or the pseudogene TRBV3-2) and TRBJ2-4; no definite D call. Looked up from germline, CDR1 is LGHDT and CDR2 is YNNKEL (reference sequence). V was cut by 1 base and J by 0 bases, with 10 bases left in between. CDR3 length: 16 residues. This chain's CDR3 is CASSQVQEIAKNIQYF. CDR3 DNA sequence: TGTGCCAGCAGCCAAGTGCAGGAAATAGCCAAAAACATTCAGTACTTC.

The chain joins TRBV7-2 to TRBJ2-2; tentatively, D is TRBD2 (6 bases). CDR3 length: 17 residues. The V end lost 5 bases, the J end lost 0 bases, and 16 bases lay between the germline ends. Germline assignment: CDR1 SGHTA and CDR2 FQGNSA. The CDR3 loop is CASSVVGGSTNTGELFF. CDR3 coding DNA: TGTGCCAGCAGCGTAGTGGGGGGATCAACGAACACCGGGGAGCTGTTTTTT.

The chain is built from TRBV28 and TRBJ1-2; D not certain. The length of the CDR3 is 12 residues. With 6 bases removed from V and 4 bases from J, the gap between germline ends came to 9 bases. Germline V gene sequence: CDR1 MDHEN, CDR2 SYDVKM. CDR3 sequence reads: CASSRRTYGYTF. DNA of the CDR3: TGTGCCAGCAGCCGGAGGACCTATGGCTACACCTTC.

The chain uses TRBV9 and TRBJ1-3; D uncertain. Trimming shortened V by 4 bases and J by 1 base, and 18 bases separated the two germline ends. Germline-derived CDR1 and CDR2 are SGDLS and YYNGEE. The CDR3 extends over 17 amino acids. CDR3 region: CASSSRRQVISGNTIYF. As DNA, the CDR3 is TGTGCCAGCAGCTCCCGCCGGCAGGTGATATCTGGAAACACCATATATTTT.

This chain uses TRBV7-2 with TRBJ1-2; tentative D call: TRBD1 (5 bases). V was cut by 1 base and J by 4 bases, with 19 bases left in between. The CDR3 is made up of 17 amino acids. In germline, CDR1 is SGHTA, CDR2 FQGNSA. The CDR3 nucleotides are TGTGCCAGCAGCTTAGTAGCCATGGCGCAGGGAGGCTATGGCTACACCTTC. Encoded protein: CASSLVAMAQGGYGYTF.

The chain combines TRBV7-2 with TRBJ1-2; 9 nucleotides agree with TRBD1. The CDR3 totals 14 residues. The trim removed 4 bases at V and 5 bases at J, leaving 5 bases unmatched. Per germline, CDR1 SGHTA and CDR2 FQGNSA. The CDR3 DNA is TGTGCCAGCAGCTCCCAGACAGGGGGTTATGGCTACACCTTC. Its translation is CASSSQTGGYGYTF.

The chain carries TRBV2 and TRBJ1-2; maybe TRBD1 (5 bases). Germline V gene sequence: CDR1 SNHLY, CDR2 FYNNEI. The germline V and J ends were trimmed by 5 bases and 1 base, with 14 bases remaining between them. This CDR3 is 15 amino acids long. The CDR3 region has the DNA TGTGCCAGCAGTCTGACAGCCATCTTTAACTATGGCTACACCTTC. This translates into CASSLTAIFNYGYTF.

The chain joins TRBV5-8 to TRBJ1-1, with TRBD1 matching over 7 bases. V lost 4 bases to trimming and J lost 2 bases; unmatched junction nucleotides: 14. This CDR3 region has 17 residues. Germline CDR1 reads SGHTS; CDR2 reads YDEGEE. In nucleotides, the CDR3 is TGTGCCAGCAGCCCGTACACCGGGACAGCCACAAACACTGAAGCTTTCTTT. Its translation: CASSPYTGTATNTEAFF. Using reference TRBV5-8 and TRBJ1-1 for the parts outside the CDR3, the full variable domain is EAGVTQSPTHLIKTRGQQATLRCSPISGHTSVYWYQQALGLGLQFLLWYDEGEERNRGNFPPRFSGRQFPNYSSELNVNALELEDSALYLCASSPYTGTATNTEAFFGQGTRLTVV.

The chain links TRBV19 to TRBJ1-3, with D unresolved. The CDR3 is 14 residues long. CDR1 is LNHDA, CDR2 SQIVND, per germline (reference sequence). Trimming took 3 bases from V and 2 from J, leaving 8 bases between them. The CDR3 region is CASSMEGTGNTIYF. The CDR3 bases are TGTGCCAGTAGTATGGAAGGGACTGGAAACACCATATATTTT.

This chain uses TRBV19 with TRBJ2-1; no clear D. V lost 0 bases, J lost 5 bases, and 14 bases lay in between. Germline CDR1 and CDR2: LNHDA and SQIVND (reference sequence). The CDR3 is made up of 16 amino acids. As DNA, the CDR3 is TGTGCCAGTAGTATAGAAAACGGTAGGATCAACAATGAGCAGTTCTTC. Residues: CASSIENGRINNEQFF.

The rearrangement uses TRBV3-1 (or the pseudogene TRBV3-2) and TRBJ1-4; the D is unclear. CDR3 length: 15 residues. V was trimmed by 4 bases and J by 8 bases, leaving 17 bases between them. Germline-derived CDR1 and CDR2 are LGHDT and YNNKEL (reference sequence). Here the CDR3 reads CASSRTFDSSEKLFF. The CDR3 region has the DNA TGTGCCAGCAGCCGAACTTTCGACTCTTCCGAAAAACTGTTTTTT.

The chain has TRBV6-5 and TRBJ1-1; perhaps TRBD1 as D (6 bases). This CDR3 comprises 13 residues. Germline V gives CDR1 MNHEY, CDR2 SVGAGI. Trimming pared 8 bases from V and 0 bases from J, leaving 10 bases between. The CDR3 region is CASQGHLNTEAFF. DNA for the CDR3: TGTGCCAGCCAGGGACACCTGAACACTGAAGCTTTCTTT.

The chain combines TRBV7-9 with TRBJ2-3; TRBD2 is a possible D gene (6 bases). Germline V CDR1 and CDR2: SEHNR, FQNEAQ (reference sequence). Deletions cut 4 bases from V and 1 base from J, with 15 bases between. The CDR3 covers 16 residues. The CDR3 nucleotides read TGTGCCAGCAGCTCGGAGGGAAGAGTGGGCACAGATACGCAGTATTTT. It encodes CASSSEGRVGTDTQYF.

The chain recombines TRBV28 with TRBJ1-1; a weak D match, TRBD1 (5 bases). This CDR3 is 17 amino acids long. Germline V gene lookup returns CDR1 MDHEN and CDR2 SYDVKM. Trimming removed 7 bases at V and 1 base at J, with 22 bases between. This CDR3 is CASTVGDSGLTNTEAFF. The DNA of the CDR3 is TGTGCCAGCACCGTGGGTGACAGTGGGCTCACGAACACTGAAGCTTTCTTT.

The rearrangement links TRBV3-1 (or the pseudogene TRBV3-2) to TRBJ2-3; TRBD2 might be the D (7 bases). The V gene lost 6 bases and the J gene lost 6 bases, with 19 bases spanning the gap. CDR1 LGHDT and CDR2 YNNKEL come from the germline V gene (reference sequence). This CDR3 has 15 residues. This CDR3 reads CASRGLAEGGDTQYF. The CDR3 nucleotides read TGTGCCAGCAGGGGCCTAGCGGAGGGGGGGGATACGCAGTATTTT.

A note on this clone: At the DNA level, this CDR3 is encoded by other sequences in the same sample as well. This chain uses TRBV19 with TRBJ1-5; unclear D gene. CDR3 length: 13 amino acids. Per the germline V gene, CDR1 is LNHDA and CDR2 is SQIVND (reference sequence). V lost 0 bases and J 7 bases, leaving 7 bases between the germline ends. Written as DNA, the CDR3 is TGTGCCAGTAGTATAGATCGAGACCAGCCCCAGCATTTT. It specifies CASSIDRDQPQHF. Filled out from reference TRBV19 and TRBJ1-5, the complete variable domain reads DGGITQSPKYLFRKEGQNVTLSCEQNLNHDAMYWYRQDPGQGLRLIYYSQIVNDFQKGDIAEGYSVSREKKESFPLTVTSAQKNPTAFYLCASSIDRDQPQHFGDGTRLSIL.

V and J are TRBV4-3 and TRBJ2-3; D not certain. Germline CDR1 is LGHNA and CDR2 is YSLEER. The CDR3 is 11 residues long. The V gene lost 3 bases and the J gene lost 5 bases, with 3 bases spanning the gap. This chain's CDR3 is CASSHLDTQYF. In DNA form, the CDR3 reads TGCGCCAGCAGCCATTTAGATACGCAGTATTTT.

The chain is built from TRBV29-1 and TRBJ1-2; 12 bases are shared with TRBD1. V gave up 2 bases and J gave up 8 bases; unmatched junction bases: 15. The CDR3 length is 17 residues. Looked up from germline, CDR1 is SQVTM and CDR2 is ANQGSEA. CDR3 bases: TGCAGCGTTGAACCACTTAAAACTCGGGACAGGGGGCAAGGCTACACCTTC. Its translation is CSVEPLKTRDRGQGYTF. The complete variable domain, with remaining parts taken from reference TRBV29-1 and TRBJ1-2, reads SAVISQKPSRDICQRGTSLTIQCQVDSQVTMMFWYRQQPGQSLTLIATANQGSEATYESGFVIDKFPISRPNLTFSTLTVSNMSPEDSSIYLCSVEPLKTRDRGQGYTFGSGTRLTVV.

J is TRBJ1-6 and V is TRBV5-8, with D perhaps TRBD1 (5 bases). V was cut by 3 bases and J by 7 bases, with 14 bases left in between. Germline CDR1 reads SGHTS; CDR2 reads YDEGEE. There are 15 residues in the CDR3. For the CDR3, the DNA is TGTGCCAGCAGCTGGTTCGGCAGGGAGAATTCACCCCTCCACTTT. It specifies CASSWFGRENSPLHF.

The chain joins TRBV7-8 to TRBJ1-2; TRBD1 agrees at 9 bases. The trim removed 3 bases at V and 3 bases at J, leaving 8 bases unmatched. Germline V gene sequence: CDR1 SGHVS, CDR2 FQNEAQ. The length of the CDR3 is 16 residues. The DNA of the CDR3 is TGTGCCAGCAGCTTTAGCGGGACAGGGTCGGACTATGGCTACACCTTC. This codes for CASSFSGTGSDYGYTF.

The chain recombines TRBV6-5 with TRBJ2-2, with 7 bases matching TRBD1. The V gene's germline CDR1 is MNHEY and CDR2 SVGAGI. V was clipped by 5 bases and J by 7 bases; unmatched bases: 4. CDR3 size: 13 residues. This CDR3 reads CASSPGQNGELFF. In DNA, the CDR3 is TGTGCCAGCAGTCCGGGACAGAACGGGGAGCTGTTTTTT.

This rearrangement joins TRBV5-1 to TRBJ1-3; 7 bases are a match to TRBD1. Germline CDR1 is SGHRS and CDR2 is YFSETQ. With 3 bases clipped from V and 0 bases from J, the junction kept 6 bases outside the gene matches. The CDR3 is 16 residues long. As DNA, the CDR3 is TGCGCCAGCAGCTGGGGGACAGTAAACTCTGGAAACACCATATATTTT. Translation: CASSWGTVNSGNTIYF.

The chain links TRBV9 to TRBJ1-2; D not certain. The V end was cut by 0 bases, the J end by 2 bases, with 8 bases between. The CDR3 spans 14 residues. Germline assignment: CDR1 SGDLS and CDR2 YYNGEE. CDR3 loop: CASSVETKNYGYTF. For the CDR3, the DNA is TGTGCCAGCAGCGTAGAAACGAAGAACTATGGCTACACCTTC.

This chain uses TRBV9 with TRBJ1-2; 7 nucleotides match TRBD1. Per germline, CDR1 SGDLS and CDR2 YYNGEE. This CDR3 is built from 14 residues. V lost 4 bases to trimming and J lost 8 bases; unmatched junction nucleotides: 11. This CDR3 reads CASSPRGGAIGYTF. CDR3 DNA sequence: TGTGCCAGCAGCCCCAGGGGGGGGGCTATAGGCTACACCTTC. Together with reference TRBV9 and TRBJ1-2, the CDR3 gives the full variable domain: DSGVTQTPKHLITATGQRVTLRCSPRSGDLSVYWYQQSLDQGLQFLIQYYNGEERAKGNILERFSAQQFPDLHSELNLSSLELGDSALYFCASSPRGGAIGYTFGSGTRLTVV.

V and J are TRBV9 and TRBJ1-2, with D tentatively TRBD1 (6 bases). CDR1 and CDR2 from the germline V gene are SGDLS and YYNGEE. CDR3 length: 15 amino acids. V was clipped by 3 bases and J by 5 bases, with 17 bases between them. CDR3: CASSETGTLRYGYTF. CDR3 bases: TGTGCCAGCAGCGAAACAGGGACCCTTAGGTATGGCTACACCTTC.

This clone has more than one count but fewer than ten. The CDR3 DNA is TGCGCCAGCAGGCGGACAGGGACGGGACACTTAAATGAAAAACTGTTTTTT. Translating gives CASRRTGTGHLNEKLFF. The J gene is TRBJ1-4, the V gene TRBV10-1, with TRBD1 identical over 8 bases. V shed 6 bases and J 5 bases; nucleotides not matched to a gene: 14. Germline V lookup: CDR1 WNHNN, CDR2 SYGVQD (reference sequence). The CDR3 sequence is 17 residues long.